A selection of T cell receptor beta chains follows, all from one sample in a study of T-cell memory formation after mild COVID-19. TCRdb re-derived calls from the 5' RACE reads in MiXCR, one entry per CDR3 protein. The sample contains roughly 130,000 distinct CDR3 sequences, approximately 6.3% of which appear only once. Specimen: PBMCs or a T cell subset sorted from them (not recorded which). Source of these receptors: an adult woman who had mild COVID-19 (a few samples of this study predate the infection). Cell type and time point are not known. The CDR3 runs from the conserved cysteine through the conserved F or W. Each record gives: D gene, clone size, J gene, V gene, CDR3 length, CDR3 DNA, CDR3 protein. The D gene is left open where the match is weak. Only some rows state a clone size, as once, few, many or a class for expanded clones.

NA | NA | TRBJ1-5 | TRBV24-1 | 15 | TGTGCCACCAGTGATAACAGGGCTAGCAATCAGCCCCAGCATTTT | CATSDNRASNQPQHF
NA | many | TRBJ2-7 | TRBV10-3 | 13 | TGTGCCATCAGTGACCCCTTAATCTACGAGCAGTACTTC | CAISDPLIYEQYF
TRBD2 | NA | TRBJ2-3 | TRBV7-2 | 16 | TGTGCCAGCAACCTAGCGGGAGGGCCGGGGACAGATACGCAGTATTTT | CASNLAGGPGTDTQYF
TRBD2 | few | TRBJ2-7 | TRBV20-1 | 14 | TGCAGTGCTAGAGTTGGCGGGAGTCGGTACGAGCAGTACTTC | CSARVGGSRYEQYF
TRBD1 | NA | TRBJ1-1 | TRBV25-1 | 15 | TGTGCCAGCAGTGAAACAGGGGCAAAGAACACTGAAGCTTTCTTT | CASSETGAKNTEAFF
TRBD2 | NA | TRBJ2-3 | TRBV12-3/TRBV12-4 | 16 | TGTGCCAGCAAGCCTAGCGGGGGGGCCTCGACAGATACGCAGTATTTT | CASKPSGGASTDTQYF
NA | NA | TRBJ2-1 | TRBV7-8 | 15 | TGTGCCAGCAGCTTAGGACTCTTCCGAGACAATGAGCAGTTCTTC | CASSLGLFRDNEQFF
NA | many | TRBJ1-1 | TRBV29-1 | 11 | TGCAGCTCAAGGTCGGTTACTGAAGCTTTCTTT | CSSRSVTEAFF
NA | NA | TRBJ1-2 | TRBV5-4 | 13 | TGTGCCAGCAGTCTCGAAATGGATTATGGCTACACCTTC | CASSLEMDYGYTF
NA | many | TRBJ1-5 | TRBV7-2 | 16 | TGTGCCAGCAGCTTAAAAGGGGGGGCTCTGTATCAGCCCCAGCATTTT | CASSLKGGALYQPQHF
TRBD1 | many | TRBJ1-2 | TRBV6-5 | 13 | TGTGCCACCAGGGGGGGGGCCACCTATGGCTACACCTTC | CATRGGATYGYTF
NA | few | TRBJ1-5 | TRBV2 | 13 | TGTGCCAGCCGCGGGGTGGGCAATCAGCCCCAGCATTTT | CASRGVGNQPQHF
NA | many | TRBJ2-7 | TRBV7-7 | 14 | TGTGCCAGCAGCCCTCCGGGCATCCCCTACGAGCAGTACTTC | CASSPPGIPYEQYF
NA | many | TRBJ2-1 | TRBV15 | 13 | TGTGCCACCAGCAGAGATCCGCAGGGGTGGGAGTTCTTC | CATSRDPQGWEFF
TRBD1 | many | TRBJ2-3 | TRBV12-3/TRBV12-4 | 15 | TGTGCCAGCAGCCTGACAGGGGGTTCGACAGATACGCAGTATTTT | CASSLTGGSTDTQYF
NA | NA | TRBJ2-1 | TRBV7-2 | 16 | TGTGCCAGCTCTTCCGCCTTTAGTCCCGCGTACAATGAGCAGTTCTTC | CASSSAFSPAYNEQFF
NA | few | TRBJ2-1 | TRBV7-9 | 13 | TGTGCCAGCAGCTTAAATGCGGGCAATGAGCAGTTCTTC | CASSLNAGNEQFF
NA | few | TRBJ2-3 | TRBV25-1 | 17 | TGTGCCAGCAGTGAATCCTGGGCGGCCACTAGCACAGATACGCAGTATTTT | CASSESWAATSTDTQYF
NA | many | TRBJ2-7 | TRBV4-3 | 14 | TGCGCCAGCAGCCAAGACAGGAGTTCCTACGAGCAGTACTTC | CASSQDRSSYEQYF
TRBD2 | NA | TRBJ2-7 | TRBV6-6 | 15 | TGTGCCAGCAGTCTAACTAGCGGGTTCTCCTACGAGCAGTACTTC | CASSLTSGFSYEQYF
NA | many | TRBJ1-1 | TRBV18 | 16 | TGTGCCAGCTCACCACCGGTTAGGGCCCTGGGCACTGAAGCTTTCTTT | CASSPPVRALGTEAFF
TRBD1 | many | TRBJ2-7 | TRBV4-1 | 16 | TGCGCCAGCAGCCTCCGGATCGGGACAGGGGGATACGAGCAGTACTTC | CASSLRIGTGGYEQYF
NA | NA | TRBJ2-5 | TRBV12-3/TRBV12-4 | 15 | TGTGCCAGCAGTTTAAGGGCGGGGGCCTCGGAGACCCAGTACTTC | CASSLRAGASETQYF
NA | few | TRBJ2-7 | TRBV5-1 | 11 | TGCGCCAGCAGCCACGAGAGTGAGCAGTACTTC | CASSHESEQYF
NA | few | TRBJ2-7 | TRBV7-9 | 15 | TGTGCCAGCAGCTTGCGGGACGGGTCCTCCTACGAGCAGTACTTC | CASSLRDGSSYEQYF
NA | NA | TRBJ1-6 | TRBV5-1 | 14 | TGCGCCAGCAGCTCCCTTGTGGGGTCCTCACCCCTCCACTTT | CASSSLVGSSPLHF
TRBD1 | many | TRBJ1-5 | TRBV5-1 | 14 | TGCGCCAGCAGCAATGGACAGGGAGACCAGCCCCAGCATTTT | CASSNGQGDQPQHF
TRBD2 | few | TRBJ2-1 | TRBV6-6 | 17 | TGTGCCAGCAGTTCCTCACAACCTAGCGGGAGGGCCAATGAGCAGTTCTTC | CASSSSQPSGRANEQFF
NA | few | TRBJ1-5 | TRBV12-3/TRBV12-4 | 13 | TGTGCCAGCAGTTTACTGGTAAATCAGCCCCAGCATTTT | CASSLLVNQPQHF
TRBD1 | NA | TRBJ2-1 | TRBV4-2 | 15 | TGTGCCAGCAGCCAAGGGACAGGACCTGACAATGAGCAGTTCTTC | CASSQGTGPDNEQFF
NA | few | TRBJ2-1 | TRBV7-9 | 14 | TGTGCCAGCAGCTTGGACGGCTCCTACAATGAGCAGTTCTTC | CASSLDGSYNEQFF
TRBD1 | many | TRBJ2-1 | TRBV7-9 | 14 | TGTGCCAGCAGCCCCCGGGACAGGGTCAATGAGCAGTTCTTC | CASSPRDRVNEQFF
NA | NA | TRBJ2-7 | TRBV5-1 | 14 | TGCGCCAGCAGCTTCCACGAGGGGCCCTACGAGCAGTACTTC | CASSFHEGPYEQYF
NA | NA | TRBJ2-4 | TRBV9 | 15 | TGTGCCAGCAGCGTAGGGGTTCGGGGCAAAAACATTCAGTACTTC | CASSVGVRGKNIQYF
TRBD2 | NA | TRBJ2-1 | TRBV20-1 | 16 | TGCAGTGGTGAGACGCTAGCGGGAGGGTTATACAATGAGCAGTTCTTC | CSGETLAGGLYNEQFF
TRBD2 | NA | TRBJ2-3 | TRBV29-1 | 16 | TGCAGCGCGATTGGACTAGCGGGAACTAGCACAGATACGCAGTATTTT | CSAIGLAGTSTDTQYF
TRBD2 | many | TRBJ2-4 | TRBV4-3 | 15 | TGCGCCAGCAGCCAAGAACTAGCGGGGTCAAACATTCAGTACTTC | CASSQELAGSNIQYF
TRBD1 | NA | TRBJ2-6 | TRBV2 | 17 | TGTGCCAGCAGTCCACCGACAGGGTACTCTGGGGCCAACGTCCTGACTTTC | CASSPPTGYSGANVLTF
NA | many | TRBJ2-3 | TRBV5-1 | 15 | TGCGCCAGCAGGATGACACCGCCGGGGACAGATACGCAGTATTTT | CASRMTPPGTDTQYF
NA | NA | TRBJ2-3 | TRBV5-1 | 15 | TGCGCCAGCAGCTTGGCCAGGCCGGGTACAGATACGCAGTATTTT | CASSLARPGTDTQYF
TRBD2 | many | TRBJ2-3 | TRBV20-1 | 16 | TGCAGTGCCACGGGACTAGCGGGAGTGGACACAGATACGCAGTATTTT | CSATGLAGVDTDTQYF
NA | few | TRBJ1-2 | TRBV12-3/TRBV12-4 | 15 | TGTGCCAGCAGTTTCGGGGGTCAGGCTAACTATGGCTACACCTTC | CASSFGGQANYGYTF
NA | many | TRBJ1-1 | TRBV6-5 | 14 | TGTGCCAGCAGTGCTGGACAGTTTCAAACTGAAGCTTTCTTT | CASSAGQFQTEAFF
TRBD1 | NA | TRBJ2-7 | TRBV12-3/TRBV12-4 | 13 | TGTGCCAGCAGCGGGACAGGGGGCAACGAGCAGTACTTC | CASSGTGGNEQYF
NA | NA | TRBJ1-2 | TRBV30 | 14 | TGTGCCTGGAGTGTTTTACGGACCGGGGGGGGCTACACCTTC | CAWSVLRTGGGYTF